The 19 T cell receptor beta chains listed next were all sequenced from one sample in a study of Ad26.COV2.S vaccination and SARS-CoV-2 variants. Stated treatment: around 19 received Ad26.COV2.S at low or high dose, single or two shots; 5 received placebo; per-sample allocation not given. It was on day 63 after the first vaccine or placebo injection that samples were taken. Measured with immunoSEQ multiplex PCR; TCRdb has only the in-frame clones, and not every one. The sample yields more than 300,000 clones, around nine tenths seen once. Material: peripheral blood, obtained in a trial of Ad26.COV2.S vaccine versus placebo. The receptors here all came from a person aged 18 to 59 who received the Ad26.COV2.S COVID-19 vaccine or a placebo.

This chain's CDR3 is CASSLRASRQPQHF. DNA for the CDR3: TGTGCCAGCAGTTTAAGAGCAAGTAGGCAGCCCCAGCATTTT. The genes are TRBV27 and TRBJ1-5; D unclear. CDR1 MNHEY and CDR2 SMNVEV come from the germline V gene (reference sequence). V dropped 2 bases and J dropped 7 bases, with 12 bases sitting between them. The CDR3 totals 14 residues.

This clone was observed a few times. V usage is TRBV11-2 and J usage is TRBJ2-7, with TRBD2 identical over 9 bases. CDR3 length: 15 amino acids. The germline V gene has CDR1 SGHAT and CDR2 FQNNGV. J lost 3 bases, V lost 5 bases, and 8 bases had no gene match. In DNA form, the CDR3 reads TGTGCCAGCAGCATATATAGCGGGAGTGGCTACGAGCAGTACTTC. As protein: CASSIYSGSGYEQYF.

The CDR3 coding sequence is TGTGCCAGCAGTTTTCCCCAGGACATGACCTCCTACGAGCAGTACTTC. It encodes CASSFPQDMTSYEQYF. The chain uses TRBV28 and TRBJ2-7; D is possibly TRBD1 (5 bases). Germline V gives CDR1 MDHEN, CDR2 SYDVKM. This CDR3 comprises 16 residues. V was pared by 3 bases and J by 0 bases, with 15 bases between.

The V and J genes are TRBV25-1 and TRBJ2-5; D is possibly TRBD2 (5 bases). The CDR3 sequence is 14 residues long. Trimming left V 2 bases short and J 5 bases short, with 12 bases between. The germline V gene has CDR1 MGHDK and CDR2 SYGVNS. CDR3 coding DNA: TGTGCCAGCAGTGAAGACTGGGAGCGGGAGACCCAGTACTTC. Protein sequence: CASSEDWERETQYF.

V and J are TRBV5-1 and TRBJ2-3; TRBD2 aligns across 7 bases. Germline trimming cut 2 bases from V and 0 bases from J; bases unmatched to any gene: 6. From germline, CDR1 is SGHRS and CDR2 YFSETQ. The CDR3 has 16 residues. CDR3 coding DNA: TGCGCCAGCAGCTTTCTAGGGGAGGGGAGCACAGATACGCAGTATTTT. Its protein is CASSFLGEGSTDTQYF.

The rearrangement joins TRBV28 to TRBJ1-4; a possible D gene is TRBD1 (5 bases). This CDR3 has 15 amino acids. Germline CDR1 reads MDHEN; CDR2 reads SYDVKM. The V end was cut by 6 bases, the J end by 8 bases, with 19 bases between. The CDR3 reads CASSSPGLTREKLFF. The CDR3 nucleotides are TGTGCCAGCAGCTCCCCGGGACTTACGCGGGAAAAACTGTTTTTT.

V usage is TRBV6-2 or TRBV6-3 and J usage is TRBJ2-1; D gene ambiguous. The CDR3 sequence is 15 residues long. CDR1 is MNHEY, CDR2 SVGEGT, per germline. Between the trimmed V and J ends, which lost 2 bases and 0 bases, there was a span of 8 bases. CDR3 protein: CASSYVDRSYNEQFF. DNA of the CDR3: TGTGCCAGCAGTTACGTTGATCGCTCCTACAATGAGCAGTTCTTC.

This sequence joins TRBV11-2 and TRBJ2-3, with 7 bases identical to TRBD2. This CDR3 comprises 15 residues. CDR1 and CDR2 (germline): SGHAT, FQNNGV. Losses at the gene ends were 0 bases for V and 8 bases for J; bases not matched to a gene: 8. Written as DNA, the CDR3 is TGTGCCAGCAGCTTAGATCCCCTTGGGGGGGGTACGCAGTATTTT. Its protein is CASSLDPLGGGTQYF.

V and J are TRBV4-1 and TRBJ1-5; D unclear. Germline lookup yields CDR1 MGHRA and CDR2 YSYEKL. Between the trimmed V and J ends, which lost 1 base and 5 bases, there was a span of 12 bases. The CDR3 extends over 15 amino acids. The CDR3 DNA is TGCGCCAGCAGCCAAGGGGAAGGAGGTTATCAGCCCCAGCATTTT. Protein sequence: CASSQGEGGYQPQHF.

The chain is built from TRBV6-5 and TRBJ1-4; the D gene is possibly TRBD1 (5 bases). Trimming took 4 bases from V and 7 from J, leaving 16 bases between them. The CDR3 has 15 residues. CDR1 is MNHEY, CDR2 SVGAGI, per germline. The CDR3 protein is CASSFGDWDREKLFF. CDR3 in DNA: TGTGCCAGCAGTTTCGGGGACTGGGATCGTGAAAAACTGTTTTTT.

This clone was counted a single time. The chain carries TRBV11-2 and TRBJ1-1; D is ambiguous. The CDR3 extends over 19 amino acids. The germline V gene has CDR1 SGHAT and CDR2 FQNNGV. V dropped 3 bases and J dropped 1 base, with 24 bases sitting between them. Here the CDR3 DNA reads TGTGCCAGCAGCTTTAGTGCCTTGATTGCGGCTGTGGGGAACACTGAAGCTTTCTTT. Protein sequence: CASSFSALIAAVGNTEAFF.

This chain uses TRBV5-4 with TRBJ1-4; 8 nucleotides agree with TRBD1. V lost 2 bases and J lost 8; bases outside the gene matches: 8. Germline V lookup: CDR1 SGHNT, CDR2 YYREEE (reference sequence). CDR3 length: 15 amino acids. The CDR3 loop is CASSLAGTGREKLFF. CDR3 in DNA: TGTGCCAGCAGCTTAGCCGGGACAGGAAGAGAAAAACTGTTTTTT.

The rearrangement joins TRBV5-4 to TRBJ2-2; 9 bases are shared with TRBD2. The CDR3 is 16 residues long. Germline V gives CDR1 SGHNT, CDR2 YYREEE (reference sequence). V shed 3 bases, J shed 3 bases, and the junction held 6 bases outside the gene matches. CDR3 nucleotides: TGTGCCAGCAGCTCGGTAGCGGGGGCCGACACCGGGGAGCTGTTTTTT. This translates into CASSSVAGADTGELFF.

This clone was seen only a few times. The chain carries TRBV24-1 and TRBJ1-5, with 8 bases that match TRBD1. The trim removed 8 bases at V and 6 bases at J, leaving 8 bases unmatched. This CDR3 region has 14 residues. Looked up from germline, CDR1 is KGHDR and CDR2 is SFDVKD. In DNA form, the CDR3 reads TGTGCCACCATACCAGGGGGCGATGCTCAGCCCCAGCATTTT. As protein: CATIPGGDAQPQHF.

The chain uses TRBV28 and TRBJ1-4, with D unclear. CDR1 MDHEN and CDR2 SYDVKM come from the germline V gene. This CDR3 comprises 16 residues. Between the trimmed V and J ends, which lost 2 bases and 8 bases, there was a span of 18 bases. DNA of the CDR3: TGTGCCAGCAGTTTAAGCCTATCGGGTTCCGGGGAAAAACTGTTTTTT. It codes for CASSLSLSGSGEKLFF.

This sequence joins TRBV28 and TRBJ2-2; 7 nucleotides match TRBD2. This CDR3 spans 15 amino acids. Trimming removed 6 bases from V and 4 bases from J; junction bases left unmatched: 8. Per the germline V gene, CDR1 is MDHEN and CDR2 is SYDVKM. The CDR3 region is CASSPLRESTGELFF. CDR3 DNA: TGTGCCAGCAGCCCTTTGCGGGAGTCCACCGGGGAGCTGTTTTTT.

The rearrangement links TRBV18 to TRBJ2-4; D assignment may be TRBD1 or TRBD2 (6 bases each). V dropped 3 bases and J dropped 1 base, with 16 bases sitting between them. This CDR3 contains 17 residues. In germline, CDR1 is KGHSH, CDR2 LQKENI. CDR3 bases: TGTGCCAGCTCACCTCAACGGGGGCAGGGGGCCAAAAACATTCAGTACTTC. This gives the protein CASSPQRGQGAKNIQYF.

The rearrangement links TRBV4-1 to TRBJ1-1; maybe TRBD1 (5 bases). Trimming pared 1 base from V and 3 bases from J, leaving 15 bases between. This CDR3 has 16 residues. CDR1 and CDR2 from the germline V gene are MGHRA and YSYEKL. CDR3 protein: CASSQASGPRDTEAFF. CDR3 nucleotides: TGCGCCAGCAGCCAAGCTTCGGGCCCCAGGGACACTGAAGCTTTCTTT.

This clone came up once. The junction shows a germline mismatch at one end, possibly a read error. The same CDR3 arises from other DNA sequences in this sample as well. V is TRBV28 and J is TRBJ2-2; D possibly corresponds to TRBD2 (7 bases). Germline values: CDR1 MDHEN, CDR2 SYDVKM. The CDR3 sequence is 14 residues long. The CDR3 nucleotides are TGCGCCAGCACCTCGGGGGGCGGAGGCGGGGAGCTGTTTTTT. It specifies CASTSGGGGGELFF.